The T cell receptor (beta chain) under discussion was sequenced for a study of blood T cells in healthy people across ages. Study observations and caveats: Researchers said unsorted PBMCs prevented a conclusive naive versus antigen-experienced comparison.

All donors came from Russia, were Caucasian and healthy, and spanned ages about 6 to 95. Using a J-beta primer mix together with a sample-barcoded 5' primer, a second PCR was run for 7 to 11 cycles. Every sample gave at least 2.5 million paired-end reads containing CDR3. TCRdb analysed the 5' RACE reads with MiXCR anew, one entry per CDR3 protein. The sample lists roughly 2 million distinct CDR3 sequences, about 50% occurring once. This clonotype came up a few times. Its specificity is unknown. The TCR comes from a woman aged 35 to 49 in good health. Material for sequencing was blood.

The CDR3 region is CASSQGASGYNEQFF. The CDR3 nucleotides read TGTGCCAGCAGCCAAGGTGCTAGTGGGTACAATGAGCAGTTCTTC. The chain carries TRBV4-2 and TRBJ2-1; no definite D call. The CDR3 is 15 amino acids. The V end lost 1 base, the J end lost 4 bases, and 11 bases lay between the germline ends. Germline loops: CDR1 LGHNA, CDR2 YNFKEQ.